This passage covers 13 T cell receptor beta chains from one sample sequenced in a study of vaccination and CD4 T cells after COVID-19. Sequenced with the Oncomine TCR Beta short-read assay was DNA taken from cultured CD4+ T cells. TCRdb independently ran MiXCR on the PCR reads; one entry per CDR3 protein. This table holds approximately 7,000 distinct CDR3 sequences, over 50% found once. These TCRs' antigens remain unknown. Indicated treatment: approximately nine-day PBMC culture with coronavirus spike peptide pools or control peptides (ViraFEST assay). Investigators obtained the unexposed donor's CD4+ T cells before the COVID-19 pandemic (2011-2018). What was sequenced was CD4+ T cells from blood, cultured in vitro. These TCRs come from a human donor in good health.

This chain links TRBV20-1 with TRBJ2-3; D might be TRBD1 (5 bases). Per the germline V gene, CDR1 is DFQATT and CDR2 is SNEGSKA (reference sequence). The CDR3 sequence is 17 residues long. The germline V and J ends were trimmed by 0 bases and 0 bases, with 16 bases remaining between them. CDR3 residues: CSARDRFTGRSTDTQYF. The CDR3, as DNA: TGCAGTGCTAGAGATCGATTTACAGGACGAAGCACAGATACGCAGTATTTT.

The chain is built from TRBV20-1 and TRBJ2-3; a possible D gene is TRBD2 (5 bases). This CDR3 contains 16 residues. Looked up from germline, CDR1 is DFQATT and CDR2 is SNEGSKA (reference sequence). Trimming took off 0 bases at V and 2 bases at J, with 15 bases between the two ends. For the CDR3, the DNA is TGCAGTGCTAGAGACGCGCGGGCTATGCACACAGATACGCAGTATTTT. Amino acid sequence: CSARDARAMHTDTQYF.

This clonotype is medium-sized (0.01 to 0.1%). The chain has TRBV7-6 and TRBJ1-3, with D uncertain. This CDR3 has 18 amino acids. Trimming stripped 5 bases from V and 7 bases from J, with 27 bases between. Germline V gene lookup returns CDR1 SGHVS and CDR2 FNYEAQ. CDR3 loop: CASSPLVPTLRPVNTIYF. CDR3 bases: TGTGCCAGCAGCCCCTTAGTCCCCACCTTGAGACCTGTGAACACCATATATTTT.

The chain combines TRBV24-1 with TRBJ2-1; 7 positions match TRBD1. The CDR3 has 15 amino acids. J gave up 4 bases and V 7 bases, and 9 bases lay outside the gene matches. Germline assignment: CDR1 KGHDR and CDR2 SFDVKD. This chain's CDR3 is CATSRGDSQYNEQFF. As DNA, the CDR3 is TGTGCCACCAGCAGAGGGGACAGCCAATACAATGAGCAGTTCTTC.

The chain combines TRBV6-1 with TRBJ1-2; D might be TRBD1 (5 bases). This CDR3 has 14 residues. The germline V gene encodes CDR1 MNHNS and CDR2 SASEGT. Trimming removed 8 bases at V and 0 bases at J, with 13 bases between. CDR3 DNA sequence: TGTGCCAGCCAACTGGGGGGGGCTAACTATGGCTACACCTTC. Translating it yields CASQLGGANYGYTF.

In its sample, this clonotype was seen a few times. The rearrangement joins TRBV20-1 to TRBJ2-1; 8 bases line up with TRBD2. The trim removed 0 bases at V and 1 base at J, leaving 11 bases unmatched. CDR3 size: 18 residues. Looked up from germline, CDR1 is DFQATT and CDR2 is SNEGSKA (reference sequence). The CDR3 region has the DNA TGCAGTGCTAGAGATCAAGTGAGCGGGAGCAGGTCCTACAATGAGCAGTTCTTC. The encoded protein is CSARDQVSGSRSYNEQFF.

The chain joins TRBV28 to TRBJ2-3, with D perhaps TRBD1 or TRBD2 (6 bases each). The CDR3 spans 15 residues. V was trimmed by 4 bases and J by 4 bases, leaving 15 bases between them. In germline, CDR1 is MDHEN, CDR2 SYDVKM. In DNA form, the CDR3 reads TGTGCCAGCAGTTACCAGTGGAGGGGGGCAGATACGCAGTATTTT. Translating gives CASSYQWRGADTQYF.

The chain employs TRBV4-1 and TRBJ2-2; no clear D gene. CDR1 is MGHRA, CDR2 YSYEKL, per germline. V gave up 4 bases and J gave up 1 base, with 13 bases separating them. This CDR3 contains 16 residues. CDR3 nucleotides: TGCGCCAGCAGCCGACTCATCCAAGTGAACACCGGGGAGCTGTTTTTT. Translation gives CASSRLIQVNTGELFF.

The chain has TRBV2 and TRBJ2-7; TRBD1 aligns across 7 bases. This CDR3 is 14 amino acids long. The germline gives CDR1 SNHLY, CDR2 FYNNEI. After removal of 2 bases from V and 3 bases from J, the junction contained 4 bases not matched to a gene. CDR3 DNA sequence: TGTGCCAGCAGTGAACAGGGGGTAGGCTACGAGCAGTACTTC. It translates to CASSEQGVGYEQYF.

This clonotype was recorded a few times. The DNA is omitted, as the CDR3 cannot be located on it reliably, and the CDR3 follows TCRdb's listing. This sequence joins TRBV6-5 and TRBJ2-5; no DNA check was done on the table's D call, TRBD1. Germline V gene data show CDR1 as MNHEY and CDR2 as SVGAGI. The CDR3 is 17 amino acids in total, end residues counted. The CDR3 spells CASSYVGPGRIQETQYF.

This clonotype occurred once. The chain joins TRBV12-5 to TRBJ1-2; 8 bases align to TRBD1. The CDR3 consists of 14 residues. Trimming cost V 6 bases and J 4 bases; bases outside gene matches: 7. Germline V gene lookup returns CDR1 LGHNT and CDR2 FRNRAP. The CDR3 protein is CASGGDRSTYGYTF. CDR3 nucleotides: TGTGCTAGTGGGGGGGACAGGAGCACCTATGGCTACACCTTC.

This clonotype was counted only a few times. Its ends do not fully match the called genes, so a read error is possible. The genes are TRBV7-9 and TRBJ1-4; D remains ambiguous. Germline V CDR1 and CDR2: SEHNR, FQNEAQ (reference sequence). The CDR3 runs to 15 residues. The DNA of the CDR3 is TGTGCCAGCAGCGTAGCAGGTGCAACTAATGAAAAACTGTTTTTT. Translated, it gives CASSVAGATNEKLFF.

The gene calls are TRBV6-4 and TRBJ1-5; TRBD1 matches at 8 bases. Trimming cost V 2 bases and J 8 bases; bases outside gene matches: 2. CDR3 length equals 13 residues. Germline V gives CDR1 MRHNA, CDR2 SNTAGT. CDR3 nucleotide sequence: TGTGCCAGCAGTGACGAGACAGGGGAGCCCCAGCATTTT. It codes for CASSDETGEPQHF.